One sample yielded the 5 T cell receptor beta chains listed below, sequenced in a study of blood T cell repertoires in COVID-19. Clones were read by immunoSEQ multiplex PCR, and TCRdb kept only the in-frame ones, dropping some. Among some 220,000 clones listed, about 82% were seen once. The sample consisted of peripheral blood. The receptor source for this set is a woman between 65 and 79 years old with COVID-19, enrolled during active disease.

This clone was picked up a small number of times. This chain uses TRBV2 with TRBJ1-5; possible D gene TRBD1, 5 bases. The V gene lost 1 base and the J gene lost 2 bases, with 9 bases spanning the gap. Per germline, CDR1 SNHLY and CDR2 FYNNEI. This CDR3 comprises 15 residues. The CDR3 region is CASSEGKGGNQPQHF. The CDR3, as DNA: TGTGCCAGCAGTGAAGGCAAAGGGGGCAATCAGCCCCAGCATTTT.

The chain joins TRBV7-2 to TRBJ1-1; D might be TRBD1 (5 bases). Germline V gives CDR1 SGHTA, CDR2 FQGNSA. This CDR3 comprises 13 residues. Trimming cost V 5 bases and J 5 bases, with 12 bases left between them. The CDR3 protein is CASSGGGGTEAFF. The DNA for the CDR3 is TGTGCCAGCAGCGGCGGGGGGGGGACTGAAGCTTTCTTT.

In regard to this clone: Different DNA sequences within this sample yield the same CDR3. The CDR3 DNA follows: TGTGCCAGCAGCCCCACAGGGGTTAATGAAAAACTGTTTTTT. Protein: CASSPTGVNEKLFF. The V gene is TRBV7-2, the J gene TRBJ1-4; 7 positions agree with TRBD1. The ends lost 5 bases at V and 4 bases at J; junction bases unmatched: 4. Per the germline V gene, CDR1 is SGHTA and CDR2 is FQGNSA. CDR3 length: 14 residues. The entire variable domain, with the rest obtained from reference TRBV7-2 and TRBJ1-4, is as follows: GAGVSQSPSNKVTEKGKDVELRCDPISGHTALYWYRQSLGQGLEFLIYFQGNSAPDKSGLPSDRFSAERTGGSVSTLTIQRTQQEDSAVYLCASSPTGVNEKLFFGSGTQLSVL.

V gene TRBV19 combines with J gene TRBJ1-2; 7 bases fit TRBD1. This CDR3 spans 14 amino acids. V was clipped by 6 bases and J by 0 bases; unmatched bases: 4. The germline V gene has CDR1 LNHDA and CDR2 SQIVND (reference sequence). The CDR3 reads CASRWTGTNYGYTF. DNA of the CDR3: TGTGCCAGTAGGTGGACAGGAACTAACTATGGCTACACCTTC.

This clone was picked up a small number of times. This chain connects TRBV9 to TRBJ2-1; the match to TRBD2 covers 14 bases. V lost 1 base and J lost 8; bases outside the gene matches: 8. The germline V gene has CDR1 SGDLS and CDR2 YYNGEE. The CDR3 extends over 17 amino acids. DNA of the CDR3: TGTGCCAGCAGCGTATCGATCGGGACTAGCGGGAGTTATGAGCAGTTCTTC. Translating gives CASSVSIGTSGSYEQFF.